A selection of T cell receptor beta chains follows, all from one sample in a study of blood T cell repertoires in COVID-19. The method was immunoSEQ multiplex PCR; TCRdb's version includes in-frame clones alone and lacks a portion of them. This table has about 250,000 clones, 70% to 90% appearing once. Sequencing input: peripheral blood. The receptors shown here come from a man between 18 and 35 years old with active or convalescent COVID-19. The CDR3 runs from the conserved cysteine through the conserved F or W.

j_call: TRBJ2-3
v_call: TRBV7-9
cdr3_aa: CASSRWTGGADTQYF

j_call: TRBJ1-5
v_call: TRBV18
cdr3_aa: CASSHGTGGEFQPQHF

j_call: TRBJ1-2
v_call: TRBV7-9
cdr3_aa: CASSRGQNTNYGYTF

j_call: TRBJ1-1
v_call: TRBV28
cdr3_aa: CASRPRTGLSAEAFF

j_call: TRBJ2-7
v_call: TRBV10-3
cdr3_aa: CAISGRQGNYEQYF

j_call: TRBJ1-6
v_call: TRBV7-9
cdr3_aa: CASSFQGGSPLHF

j_call: TRBJ1-2
v_call: TRBV14
cdr3_aa: CASSQDGVGGYTF

j_call: TRBJ1-4
v_call: TRBV30
cdr3_aa: CACPTGLMEAQKLFF

j_call: TRBJ1-2
v_call: TRBV19
cdr3_aa: CASWGGWGYGYTF

j_call: TRBJ2-7
v_call: TRBV2
cdr3_aa: CASTVTGWRGEQYF

j_call: TRBJ1-2
v_call: TRBV13
cdr3_aa: CASSLGLYGYTF

j_call: TRBJ2-5
v_call: TRBV7-2
cdr3_aa: CASSGRLAGGGETQYF

j_call: TRBJ1-1
v_call: TRBV13
cdr3_aa: CASSTTQMNTEAFF

j_call: TRBJ1-4
v_call: TRBV7-9
cdr3_aa: CASSNTYRATNEKLFF

j_call: TRBJ1-2
v_call: TRBV6-1
cdr3_aa: CASSEALQLYGYTF

j_call: TRBJ2-7
v_call: TRBV5-4
cdr3_aa: CASRTSGVSYEQYF

j_call: TRBJ1-2
v_call: TRBV15
cdr3_aa: CATSSRDAGGYGYTF

j_call: TRBJ1-2
v_call: TRBV6-4
cdr3_aa: CASSPGTGAVGYGYTF

j_call: TRBJ2-1
v_call: TRBV28
cdr3_aa: CASSFPPGSGGYNEQFF

j_call: TRBJ1-5
v_call: TRBV24-1
cdr3_aa: CATSDSTGSPWPQHF

j_call: TRBJ1-1
v_call: TRBV29-1
cdr3_aa: CSVCLAGGTEAFF

j_call: TRBJ2-3
v_call: TRBV7-2
cdr3_aa: CASSTTSGVYTDTQYF

j_call: TRBJ2-1
v_call: TRBV24-1
cdr3_aa: CATSESPGGSSYNEQFF

j_call: TRBJ1-2
v_call: TRBV7-2
cdr3_aa: CASRTGEWGGYTF

j_call: TRBJ2-1
v_call: TRBV3-1/TRBV3-2
cdr3_aa: CASSPFHVREQFF

j_call: TRBJ2-3
v_call: TRBV6-5
cdr3_aa: CASSTRGGTTDTQYF

j_call: TRBJ2-7
v_call: TRBV7-2
cdr3_aa: CASSFVPPPHF

j_call: TRBJ1-2
v_call: TRBV19
cdr3_aa: CASSIGTGVYGYTF

j_call: TRBJ2-3
v_call: TRBV19
cdr3_aa: CASSIGTGYADTQYF

j_call: TRBJ1-2
v_call: TRBV19
cdr3_aa: CASSRQAANYGYTF

j_call: TRBJ1-2
v_call: TRBV15
cdr3_aa: CATSSSSGTAFYGYTF

j_call: TRBJ1-2
v_call: TRBV4-3
cdr3_aa: CASSQSRVDYGYTF

j_call: TRBJ1-4
v_call: TRBV19
cdr3_aa: CASRGQTNEKLFF

j_call: TRBJ2-2
v_call: TRBV4-2
cdr3_aa: CASSQVAGTVGTGELFF

j_call: TRBJ1-5
v_call: TRBV30
cdr3_aa: CAWSSAGTLGNQPQHF

j_call: TRBJ2-5
v_call: TRBV9
cdr3_aa: CASSTPGLGGETQYF

j_call: TRBJ1-6
v_call: TRBV18
cdr3_aa: CASSPPSSYNSPLHF

j_call: TRBJ2-1
v_call: TRBV9
cdr3_aa: CASSVLAGGVSYNEQFF

j_call: TRBJ2-1
v_call: TRBV18
cdr3_aa: CASSPLAGSHNEQFF

j_call: TRBJ1-2
v_call: TRBV29-1
cdr3_aa: CSVDGQGAGYGYTF

j_call: TRBJ2-7
v_call: TRBV18
cdr3_aa: CASSPQGDDYEQYF

j_call: TRBJ2-3
v_call: TRBV24-1
cdr3_aa: CATSDLQEGPLSLDTQYF